The next 31 T cell receptor beta chains were all read from a single sample in a study of T cell clones after liver transplantation (dated by TCRdb to about 2019). Taken with the paper, the label for time point translates to: pre-transplant. Receptor amplification or capture employed the immunoSEQ multiplex PCR assay. Held by TCRdb, this immuneACCESS table contains in-frame sequences only and omits some clones. Under half of the omission traces to an unresolved V gene where checked; the cause of the rest is unknown. Recorded for this sample are roughly 70,000 clones; roughly 90% of them occurred a single time. The ten largest clones take up less than 3% of the sample. The sequences come from CD4+ T cells from blood, collected before liver transplant. The origin of the receptors is a human donor who received a liver transplant.

The chain joins TRBV30 to TRBJ1-2, with D maybe TRBD1 (6 bases). Germline CDR1 reads GTSNPN; CDR2 reads SVGIG (reference sequence). The CDR3 has 13 amino acids. With 3 bases removed from V and 4 bases from J, the gap between germline ends came to 12 bases. In DNA form, the CDR3 reads TGTGCCTGGAGCCCAGGGGTTCTCTATGGCTACACCTTC. It yields the protein CAWSPGVLYGYTF.

The J gene is TRBJ2-2, the V gene TRBV4-3, with D possibly matching TRBD1 (5 bases). V was cut by 3 bases and J by 6 bases, with 14 bases left in between. CDR1 LGHNA and CDR2 YSLEER come from the germline V gene. The CDR3 spans 15 residues. The CDR3 bases are TGCGCCAGCAGCCAGTCCGGCAGGGATTCCGGGGAGCTGTTTTTT. Translating it yields CASSQSGRDSGELFF.

This clone was observed a handful of times. The chain's CDR3 is CASSFLGEAGELFF. The DNA of the CDR3 is TGTGCCAGCAGTTTTCTGGGGGAGGCCGGGGAGCTGTTTTTT. The chain joins TRBV2 to TRBJ2-2; maybe TRBD2 (6 bases). The CDR3 is 14 amino acids. CDR1 is SNHLY, CDR2 FYNNEI, per germline. With 5 bases removed from V and 6 bases from J, the gap between germline ends came to 13 bases.

This clone has just a few counts. V gene TRBV7-2 combines with J gene TRBJ2-3; 9 bases are a match to TRBD2. Per the germline V gene, CDR1 is SGHTA and CDR2 is FQGNSA. CDR3 length equals 16 residues. The J segment lost 3 bases and the V segment lost 1 base, leaving 5 bases of the junction unmatched. This CDR3 reads CASSLGSTSGTDTQYF. CDR3 coding DNA: TGTGCCAGCAGCTTAGGGAGCACTAGCGGGACAGATACGCAGTATTTT. The entire variable domain, with the rest obtained from reference TRBV7-2 and TRBJ2-3, is as follows: GAGVSQSPSNKVTEKGKDVELRCDPISGHTALYWYRQSLGQGLEFLIYFQGNSAPDKSGLPSDRFSAERTGGSVSTLTIQRTQQEDSAVYLCASSLGSTSGTDTQYFGPGTRLTVL.

The genes are TRBV27 and TRBJ1-1; TRBD1 matches 7 bases. The CDR3 extends over 16 amino acids. The germline V gene encodes CDR1 MNHEY and CDR2 SMNVEV (reference sequence). With 2 bases clipped from V and 2 bases from J, the junction kept 8 bases outside the gene matches. The CDR3 protein is CASSLRDRDINTEAFF. The CDR3 DNA sequence: TGTGCCAGCAGTTTAAGGGACAGAGATATCAACACTGAAGCTTTCTTT.

This chain uses TRBV28 with TRBJ2-3; no reliable D call. This CDR3 spans 13 amino acids. CDR1 and CDR2 from the germline V gene are MDHEN and SYDVKM. V was pared by 4 bases and J by 4 bases, with 9 bases between. This chain's CDR3 is CASSSYTADTQYF. CDR3 in DNA: TGTGCCAGCAGTTCCTATACGGCAGATACGCAGTATTTT.

The CDR3 bases are TGTGCCAGCAGCGTTTTGACAGGGAAATCCTACGAGCAGTACTTC. Protein sequence: CASSVLTGKSYEQYF. The gene calls are TRBV5-6 and TRBJ2-7; 7 nucleotides align to TRBD1. Germline V CDR1 and CDR2: SGHDT, YYEEEE. The trim removed 4 bases at V and 1 base at J, leaving 8 bases unmatched. CDR3 length: 15 residues.

This clone was detected a few times. This chain links TRBV4-2 with TRBJ2-1, with 8 bases lining up with TRBD2. The CDR3 length is 16 residues. The V gene's germline CDR1 is LGHNA and CDR2 YNFKEQ. V shed 2 bases and J 9 bases; nucleotides not matched to a gene: 12. The DNA of the CDR3 is TGTGCCAGCAGCCAAAAAGCGGGAGAAGGAGGCGGTGAGCAGTTCTTC. As protein: CASSQKAGEGGGEQFF.

As concerns this clone: Sequence at one end of the junction differs from germline and may be a read error. The CDR3 here is CASSESGQRESQYF. The DNA for the CDR3 is TGCGCCAGCAGTGAGTCCGGACAACGAGAGTCCCAGTACTTC. The genes are TRBV10-2 and TRBJ2-5, with D maybe TRBD1 (5 bases). The V gene's germline CDR1 is WSHSY and CDR2 SAAADI. The CDR3 consists of 14 residues.

Here the CDR3 DNA reads TGTGCCAGCAGCTTAAGGGCCTACCCGACGGGATACAATGAGCAGTTCTTC. Its translation is CASSLRAYPTGYNEQFF. The chain joins TRBV7-3 to TRBJ2-1; tentative D call: TRBD2 (5 bases). V was shortened by 1 base and J by 4 bases, with 17 bases between the two germline ends. The CDR3 runs to 17 residues. Per germline, CDR1 SGHTA and CDR2 FQGTGA.

The J gene is TRBJ1-2, the V gene TRBV27; possible D gene TRBD1, 5 bases. Trimming took 4 bases from V and 3 from J, leaving 12 bases between them. The CDR3 spans 14 residues. Per germline, CDR1 MNHEY and CDR2 SMNVEV (reference sequence). This CDR3 is CASSSRDWDYGYTF. DNA for the CDR3: TGTGCCAGCAGTTCCAGGGACTGGGACTATGGCTACACCTTC.

A single count supports this clone. The V call is TRBV5-6, the J call TRBJ2-3, with D maybe TRBD1 (5 bases). The CDR3 has 14 amino acids. Trimming pared 2 bases from V and 4 bases from J, leaving 11 bases between. Per the germline V gene, CDR1 is SGHDT and CDR2 is YYEEEE. The CDR3 sequence: CASSFAQGADTQYF. CDR3 bases: TGTGCCAGCAGCTTTGCTCAGGGCGCAGATACGCAGTATTTT.

The rearrangement links TRBV28 to TRBJ2-5; 15 bases match TRBD2. The CDR3 contains 16 residues. Per the germline V gene, CDR1 is MDHEN and CDR2 is SYDVKM. The trim removed 6 bases at V and 3 bases at J, leaving 5 bases unmatched. The CDR3 DNA is TGTGCCAGCAGACTGGGACTAGCGGGAGGTGAAGAGACCCAGTACTTC. It translates to CASRLGLAGGEETQYF.

This rearrangement joins TRBV11-2 to TRBJ2-1; the match to TRBD1 covers 7 bases. V was clipped by 5 bases and J by 7 bases; unmatched bases: 8. From germline, CDR1 is SGHAT and CDR2 FQNNGV. There are 14 residues in the CDR3. The CDR3 nucleotides are TGTGCCAGCAGCCGAATTATCAGGGGGAATGAGCAGTTCTTC. It yields the protein CASSRIIRGNEQFF. Based on the CDR3 plus reference TRBV11-2 and TRBJ2-1, the full variable domain is EAGVAQSPRYKIIEKRQSVAFWCNPISGHATLYWYQQILGQGPKLLIQFQNNGVVDDSQLPKDRFSAERLKGVDSTLKIQPAKLEDSAVYLCASSRIIRGNEQFFGPGTRLTVL.

This chain links TRBV19 with TRBJ2-7; 7 positions match TRBD1. With 9 bases clipped from V and 5 bases from J, the junction kept 16 bases outside the gene matches. CDR3 length: 15 amino acids. Per the germline V gene, CDR1 is LNHDA and CDR2 is SQIVND (reference sequence). CDR3 in DNA: TGTGCCAGCCACCCCTACGAGGGACAGAGGAACGAGCAGTACTTC. Amino acids: CASHPYEGQRNEQYF.

The V call is TRBV11-3, the J call TRBJ1-3, with TRBD1 as a possible D gene (5 bases). The germline V gene has CDR1 SGHNT and CDR2 YENEEA. Trimming cost V 7 bases and J 6 bases, with 10 bases left between them. The CDR3 runs 12 residues. Here the CDR3 reads CASTGSENTIYF. The CDR3 nucleotides read TGTGCCAGCACAGGGTCGGAAAACACCATATATTTT.

The V gene is TRBV6-5, the J gene TRBJ2-7, with TRBD1 matching over 9 bases. The CDR3 runs to 15 residues. The V and J ends lost 0 bases and 4 bases, in that order; junction bases with no gene match: 4. The germline V gene has CDR1 MNHEY and CDR2 SVGAGI. The DNA of the CDR3 is TGTGCCAGCAGTTACTCGAGACAGGGGGGGTACGAGCAGTACTTC. This sequence encodes CASSYSRQGGYEQYF.

J is TRBJ1-5 and V is TRBV6-1; no definite D call. Germline V gives CDR1 MNHNS, CDR2 SASEGT. This CDR3 spans 15 amino acids. Deletions cut 3 bases from V and 6 bases from J, with 15 bases between. The CDR3, as DNA: TGTGCCAGCAGTGAGCCGGGAGCTCCTAGTCAGCCCCAGCATTTT. Encoded protein: CASSEPGAPSQPQHF.

The chain carries TRBV5-1 and TRBJ1-2; maybe TRBD1 (5 bases). CDR1 and CDR2 from the germline V gene are SGHRS and YFSETQ. Trimming removed 0 bases from V and 5 bases from J, with 14 bases in between. The CDR3 contains 15 residues. The CDR3 here is CASSLEPGTMYGYTF. The CDR3 coding sequence is TGCGCCAGCAGCTTGGAACCAGGGACGATGTATGGCTACACCTTC.

The rearrangement links TRBV9 to TRBJ1-3, with 9 bases fitting TRBD1. The CDR3 has 15 residues. V lost 0 bases and J lost 4; bases outside the gene matches: 2. The germline gives CDR1 SGDLS, CDR2 YYNGEE. CDR3 coding DNA: TGTGCCAGCAGCGTAGGACAGGGGGGAGGAAACACCATATATTTT. Translation gives CASSVGQGGGNTIYF.

This clone was detected only a few times. The J gene is TRBJ2-2, the V gene TRBV19; possibly TRBD2 for D (6 bases). This CDR3 has 17 residues. Trimming pared 0 bases from V and 1 base from J, leaving 12 bases between. Per the germline V gene, CDR1 is LNHDA and CDR2 is SQIVND (reference sequence). This CDR3 reads CASSIDRDWGNTGELFF. The DNA for the CDR3 is TGTGCCAGTAGTATAGACCGGGACTGGGGGAACACCGGGGAGCTGTTTTTT. The full variable domain, completed using reference TRBV19 and TRBJ2-2, is DGGITQSPKYLFRKEGQNVTLSCEQNLNHDAMYWYRQDPGQGLRLIYYSQIVNDFQKGDIAEGYSVSREKKESFPLTVTSAQKNPTAFYLCASSIDRDWGNTGELFFGEGSRLTVL.

The chain carries TRBV6-6 and TRBJ1-2; perhaps TRBD1 as D (5 bases). Looked up from germline, CDR1 is MNHNY and CDR2 is SVGAGI (reference sequence). Trimming removed 6 bases from V and 6 bases from J, with 14 bases in between. The CDR3 is 13 amino acids. Here the CDR3 reads CASSREGLDGYTF. The CDR3 DNA follows: TGTGCCAGCAGCCGTGAGGGGTTGGATGGCTACACCTTC.

The rearrangement links TRBV11-2 to TRBJ1-5; D not resolved. Deletions cut 3 bases from V and 1 base from J, with 4 bases between. Germline V lookup: CDR1 SGHAT, CDR2 FQNNGV. The CDR3 covers 13 residues. The CDR3 protein is CASSLASNQPQHF. The CDR3 DNA sequence: TGTGCCAGCAGCTTGGCCAGCAATCAGCCCCAGCATTTT.

The chain couples TRBV5-1 to TRBJ2-3; D is unresolved. CDR1 SGHRS and CDR2 YFSETQ come from the germline V gene. The CDR3 is made up of 15 amino acids. V shed 1 base and J shed 0 bases, with 9 bases lying between them. CDR3: CASSLFVDSTDTQYF. CDR3 DNA: TGCGCCAGCAGCTTGTTCGTCGACAGCACAGATACGCAGTATTTT.

V usage is TRBV7-9 and J usage is TRBJ1-4; D remains ambiguous. This CDR3 spans 15 amino acids. Per the germline V gene, CDR1 is SEHNR and CDR2 is FQNEAQ (reference sequence). Trimming pared 5 bases from V and 3 bases from J, leaving 13 bases between. The CDR3 loop reads CASSPRASSNEKLFF. Written as DNA, the CDR3 is TGTGCCAGCAGCCCGAGGGCATCCTCTAATGAAAAACTGTTTTTT.

The rearrangement uses TRBV21-1 and TRBJ2-7; no check of the table's D call, TRBD1, against the DNA was made. TRBV21-1 corresponds to a pseudogene. The CDR3 extends over 15 amino acids. CDR3 coding DNA: TGTGCCAGCAGCAGAACAGGGGCAAGCTCCTACGAGCAGTACTTC. Its translation is CASSRTGASSYEQYF.

This chain uses TRBV7-8 with TRBJ1-4; D is ambiguous. This CDR3 spans 15 amino acids. V shed 3 bases and J shed 0 bases, with 8 bases lying between them. Germline CDR1 reads SGHVS; CDR2 reads FQNEAQ. The CDR3, as DNA: TGTGCCAGCAGCTTTGAGGCGGCAACTAATGAAAAACTGTTTTTT. It specifies CASSFEAATNEKLFF.

The rearrangement uses TRBV19 and TRBJ1-4; D is perhaps TRBD1 (6 bases). V was cut by 4 bases and J by 5 bases, with 14 bases left in between. The CDR3 is made up of 15 amino acids. Germline V lookup: CDR1 LNHDA, CDR2 SQIVND (reference sequence). CDR3 protein: CASSRVEGGNEKLFF. For the CDR3, the DNA is TGTGCCAGTAGTAGGGTGGAGGGGGGGAATGAAAAACTGTTTTTT. Variable domain in full (rest from reference TRBV19 and TRBJ1-4): DGGITQSPKYLFRKEGQNVTLSCEQNLNHDAMYWYRQDPGQGLRLIYYSQIVNDFQKGDIAEGYSVSREKKESFPLTVTSAQKNPTAFYLCASSRVEGGNEKLFFGSGTQLSVL.

The V and J genes are TRBV29-1 and TRBJ2-1; 7 bases match TRBD2. Germline CDR1 SQVTM, CDR2 ANQGSEA. CDR3 length: 17 amino acids. The junction had 23 bases not matched to a gene; V was cut back by 1 base and J by 14 bases. CDR3: CSVEVGLGRSLLGGEFF. Here the CDR3 DNA reads TGCAGCGTTGAAGTGGGCTTGGGTAGGAGCCTCCTTGGGGGGGAGTTCTTC.

This rearrangement joins TRBV11-2 to TRBJ2-7, with D perhaps TRBD1 (6 bases). Between the trimmed V and J ends, which lost 0 bases and 5 bases, there was a span of 11 bases. From germline, CDR1 is SGHAT and CDR2 FQNNGV. This CDR3 is 14 amino acids long. CDR3 sequence: CASSLDYRANEQYF. The CDR3 nucleotides read TGTGCCAGCAGCTTAGATTACAGGGCCAACGAGCAGTACTTC.

This chain links TRBV10-3 with TRBJ2-1; 11 positions agree with TRBD2. Trimming took 4 bases from V and 7 from J; bases not matched to a gene: 3. Germline CDR1 reads ENHRY; CDR2 reads SYGVKD. This CDR3 is 14 amino acids long. CDR3 coding DNA: TGTGCCATCAGTGTACCTAGCGGGGGGAATGAGCAGTTCTTC. Its translation: CAISVPSGGNEQFF.